This TCR beta chain was observed in a study of T-cell memory formation after mild COVID-19. Overall study results and limits: Clones shrinking between day 15 and 85 showed a balanced CD4/CD8 split, and those that grew later tilted toward CD4+.

The CDR3 runs 15 residues. Germline V CDR1 and CDR2: SGHRS, YFSETQ. Germline trimming cut 6 bases from V and 4 bases from J; bases unmatched to any gene: 10. One entry per CDR3 protein results from TCRdb running MiXCR on the 5' RACE reads. This sample yields around 180,000 distinct CDR3 sequences, of which around 16% are seen a single time; around 2% belongs to the top ten. This clonotype was seen a few times. Antigen unknown. V gene TRBV5-1 combines with J gene TRBJ2-5; 9 positions agree with TRBD2. The receptor was derived from an adult woman who had mild COVID-19 (a few samples of this study predate the infection). Cell type and time point are not known. Sequencing input: PBMCs or a T cell subset sorted from them (not recorded which). CDR3 in DNA: TGCGCCAGCACCGAACTAGCGGGCGGGAGAGAGACCCAGTACTTC. Translated: CASTELAGGRETQYF.